A selection of T cell receptor beta chains follows, all from one sample in a study of radiation and T cells in renal cell carcinoma. The method was immunoSEQ multiplex PCR; TCRdb's version includes in-frame clones alone and lacks a portion of them. The sample holds more than 75,000 clones, 70% to 90% seen once. Sequences were derived from blood, sampled from a patient whose treatment included radiotherapy and nephrectomy. The receptors shown here come from a woman aged 45-65 years with renal cell carcinoma. The CDR3 runs from the conserved cysteine through the conserved F or W. The order of the fields is J gene, clone size, V gene, D gene, CDR3 DNA, CDR3 protein. D genes are given only for firm matches. Where a row states a size, it is once, few, many or the class of an expanded clone; other rows omit it.

J gene: TRBJ2-5
clone size: once
V gene: TRBV7-9
D gene: .
CDR3 DNA: TGTGCCAGCAGCCATATACAGGGTGGGAGAGAGACCCAGTACTTC
CDR3 protein: CASSHIQGGRETQYF

J gene: TRBJ2-7
clone size: .
V gene: TRBV6-5
D gene: TRBD2
CDR3 DNA: TGTGCCAGCAGTTACCGGGAGGGCCAGTCCCACGAGCAGTACTTC
CDR3 protein: CASSYREGQSHEQYF

J gene: TRBJ2-2
clone size: .
V gene: TRBV5-1
D gene: .
CDR3 DNA: TGCGCCAGCAGCTTCAATCCCGTAGGGGGGTCGAACACCGGGGAGCTGTTTTTT
CDR3 protein: CASSFNPVGGSNTGELFF

J gene: TRBJ2-5
clone size: .
V gene: TRBV5-1
D gene: .
CDR3 DNA: TGCGCCAGCAGCTTACGGTCGGAGACCCAGTACTTC
CDR3 protein: CASSLRSETQYF

J gene: TRBJ2-5
clone size: .
V gene: TRBV5-6
D gene: TRBD1
CDR3 DNA: TGTGCCAGCAGCCAGGGACAGGGGAGAGAGACCCAGTACTTC
CDR3 protein: CASSQGQGRETQYF

J gene: TRBJ2-7
clone size: .
V gene: TRBV7-2
D gene: TRBD2
CDR3 DNA: TGTGCCAGCAGCTCGGGACTAACGAGCTCCTACGAGCAGTACTTC
CDR3 protein: CASSSGLTSSYEQYF

J gene: TRBJ1-5
clone size: .
V gene: TRBV4-1
D gene: TRBD1
CDR3 DNA: TGCGCCAGCAGCCAAGATGGGACAGACAATCAGCCCCAGCATTTT
CDR3 protein: CASSQDGTDNQPQHF

J gene: TRBJ2-2
clone size: .
V gene: TRBV4-1
D gene: TRBD2
CDR3 DNA: TGCGCCAGCAGCCAAGATCCGGCGGGGGGCGGGGAAGGCACCGGGGAGCTGTTTTTT
CDR3 protein: CASSQDPAGGGEGTGELFF

J gene: TRBJ2-2
clone size: .
V gene: TRBV28
D gene: .
CDR3 DNA: TGTGCCAGCAGTTTATCCCCTTTTGGGCGAAAGAACACCGGGGAGCTGTTTTTT
CDR3 protein: CASSLSPFGRKNTGELFF

J gene: TRBJ2-3
clone size: .
V gene: TRBV7-9
D gene: .
CDR3 DNA: TGTGCCAGCAGCTTAGATTCTTCTTCTAGGAAGTCCACAGATACGCAGTATTTT
CDR3 protein: CASSLDSSSRKSTDTQYF